The text below deals with one T cell receptor beta chain. The germline gives CDR1 SNHLY, CDR2 FYNNEI. The CDR3 extends over 14 amino acids. V was pared by 7 bases and J by 5 bases, with 9 bases of the junction left unmatched. This specimen comes from a study of blood T cell repertoires in COVID-19. Across the study: COVID-19 samples collected from the United States, Italy and Spain covered acute and convalescent phases.

Authors' analysis steps: Estimated nucleated cell counts came from reference gene primer amplification. Sequencing was performed with immunoSEQ multiplex PCR; in TCRdb, only in-frame clones are kept and a portion is missing. V, J and clone size were drawn from that table, and D and trimming were deduced from the DNA. The sample lists about 190,000 clones; around 83% were seen once. The chain carries TRBV2 and TRBJ1-1; 8 bases line up with TRBD1. The source material was peripheral blood. The receptor was derived from a man in his forties or fifties with active or convalescent COVID-19. The CDR3 DNA reads TGTGCCAGCAATACAGGGGGGTTGAGAACTGAAGCTTTCTTT. Translated: CASNTGGLRTEAFF.